A single sample gave rise to the 5 T cell receptor beta chains below, sequenced in a study of CD8 T cells in Susac syndrome. Random hexamers were used to reverse transcribe the RNA input (roughly 0.5 to 1 ug). TCRdb reanalysed the immunoSEQ multiplex PCR reads using MiXCR and keeps one entry per CDR3 protein. The sample includes around 170,000 distinct CDR3 sequences, 95% to 97% of them seen just once. Material: CD4+ T cells from PBMCs. The origin of the receptors is a human donor with Susac syndrome.

The chain uses TRBV29-1 and TRBJ2-7; 9 nucleotides match TRBD1. The CDR3 sequence is 12 residues long. After removal of 3 bases from V and 5 bases from J, the junction contained 2 bases not matched to a gene. Germline CDR1 reads SQVTM; CDR2 reads ANQGSEA. CDR3 loop: CSVEGQGHEQYF. The CDR3 nucleotides read TGCAGCGTTGAGGGACAGGGCCACGAGCAGTACTTC.

The chain carries TRBV5-1 and TRBJ2-5; 8 positions match TRBD2. J gave up 0 bases and V 5 bases, and 6 bases lay outside the gene matches. Germline CDR1 reads SGHRS; CDR2 reads YFSETQ. This CDR3 comprises 15 residues. In nucleotides, the CDR3 is TGCGCCAGCAGTCGACGAGCGGGGGACCAAGAGACCCAGTACTTC. This encodes CASSRRAGDQETQYF.

V gene TRBV18 combines with J gene TRBJ1-1; possibly TRBD1 for D (5 bases). Germline V gene sequence: CDR1 KGHSH, CDR2 LQKENI. This CDR3 is 16 amino acids long. With 3 bases removed from V and 3 bases from J, the gap between germline ends came to 17 bases. CDR3 in DNA: TGTGCCAGCTCACCCATCCCAGGGAACGAATACACTGAAGCTTTCTTT. This encodes CASSPIPGNEYTEAFF.

This chain joins TRBV7-2 and TRBJ2-1; D is unresolved. V lost 3 bases and J lost 10, with 7 bases in between. The CDR3 has 11 residues. Germline V gene data show CDR1 as SGHTA and CDR2 as FQGNSA. The CDR3 reads CASSFVGEQFF. The CDR3 DNA is TGTGCCAGCAGCTTCGTGGGCGAGCAGTTCTTC.

The J gene is TRBJ2-1, the V gene TRBV5-4; 14 bases line up with TRBD2. The CDR3 length is 16 residues. Germline CDR1 and CDR2: SGHNT and YYREEE (reference sequence). Trimming at V came to 4 bases and at J to 13 bases, leaving 13 bases not matched to a gene. In DNA, the CDR3 is TGTGCCAGCAGCCCACCGGGACTAGCGGGAGTGGACCCTCAGTTCTTC. Its protein is CASSPPGLAGVDPQFF.